This entry concerns a single TCR beta chain. The CDR3 extends over 14 amino acids. V lost 3 bases to trimming and J lost 8 bases, with 15 bases between them. Germline loops: CDR1 SGHRS, CDR2 YFSETQ. The donor population consisted of healthy HIV-negative adults with no recent acute infections or vaccinations. CD4+ cell separation produced CD45RA+ naive and CD45RA-negative memory subsets. Assay used: immunoSEQ multiplex PCR; TCRdb lists only in-frame clones, some missing. The sample shows 1.6 million or so clones, more than 95% of them seen only once. These data belong to a study of shared clonotypes between healthy human individuals.

The receptor was isolated from a man between 25 and 39 years old in good health. The V call is TRBV5-1, the J call TRBJ1-3; D not certain. Specimen: naive CD4+ T cells sorted from blood. This sample's subset: CD45RA+ positively selected. The CDR3 spells CASSSGPAVDTIYF. The CDR3, as DNA: TGCGCCAGCAGCTCGGGCCCGGCGGTCGACACCATATATTTT.